This paragraph covers one TCR beta chain sequence. This clone has only a few counts. The antigen this receptor binds is unknown. Base qualities were left out, and no much larger clone turns up one base away. The sample is drawn from a study of cytomegalovirus exposure and HLA in healthy donors (dated by TCRdb to the late 2010s). In the study overall: According to an earlier analysis of 587 of the donors, about 179 million T cells yielded some 110 million unique TCR beta sequences and around 280 Gb of sequence data. Rather than drawing on any new phenotypic data, the later analysis identified candidate immune exposures from TCR beta sequences and the way those sequences occurred across donors. The study aimed to test whether signatures of past pathogen exposure could be identified by cataloging public T cell receptors. A later analysis re-analyzed previously published TCR beta repertoires from 666 donors and added high-resolution HLA genotyping to study TCR occurrence patterns. About 320 gigabases of sequencing data and tens of millions of unique TCR sequences were included in an early release covering 500 to 750 HLA-typed donors. Typing coverage varied by locus: 629-630 donors for A, B, C, DRB1 and DQB1; some 520 for DQA1; about 600 for DPA1; roughly 470 for DPB1. An earlier analysis of 587 of the donors applied high-throughput TCR beta sequencing to assess whether each TCR beta V gene segment acted as functional or pseudogenic. Every repertoire in the discovery cohort had been generated on one and the same sequencing platform. A later genetic analysis took genome-wide SNP genotypes for about three fifths of the 666 donors and used that subset as a discovery cohort. In addition to the first cohort of roughly 700 subjects, a separate validation cohort of approximately 130 different subjects was used. The genetic ancestry cluster associated with self-reported Caucasian donors included around 76% of the approximately 430 genotyped donors. Both class I and class II loci were covered by HLA typing, at four-digit resolution. Donor age, sex, ethnicity and CMV serostatus were compiled together with the repertoire data. Among 350 to 400 genotyped donors of the cohort, an average of 235,054 unique TCR beta nucleotide sequences were sequenced per donor, 15% to 20% of them non-productive. The T cell repertoires of around 730 subjects were profiled by immunosequencing and related to cytomegalovirus serostatus. The study combined high-throughput TCR immunosequencing, statistical association of individual TCRs with disease status, and machine learning to predict cytomegalovirus infection status. Several DR-DQ haplotypes were handled as single units for association and clustering, since linkage in the cohort was strong. The research as a whole found: Because counts were too low, 15 to 20 rarely observed V segments, including chromosome 9 orphons, were excluded from the earlier analysis of 587 of the donors. A cluster of highly shared sequence variants was judged likely to be a technical artifact of the sequencing pipeline. A later genetic analysis associated a missense DCLRE1C variant with V-gene and J-gene trimming of TCR beta chains, and an independent cohort replicated the association. CMV serostatus was the only immune exposure information available for the cohort. A later analysis associated 16,951 TCR beta sequences with specific HLA alleles at a false discovery rate of 0.05. The presence/absence analyses assumed that sequencing depth was roughly uniform across donors, and that assumption may not be true. A later analysis found that most CMV-associated TCR beta chains appeared HLA-restricted, with HLA associations seemingly driven largely by CMV exposure. In the study, 150 to 200 TCR beta chains were listed as associated with cytomegalovirus. Linkage disequilibrium might explain the correlated functional status among segregating V segments, but an unknown experimental factor could not be ruled out. Because some donors lacked HLA typing at each locus, the association tests relied only on the typed subset. It was suggested by the authors that the approach could potentially be generalized to other disease states and immunological phenotypes. In a later analysis, the rate of TCR association differed among HLA loci, with DRB1 alleles having the most associated TCRs and HLA-C alleles having the fewest. The cohort was sequenced for TCR beta chains only, and without alpha or paired-chain data the features that could be detected were limited. Assigning TCR associations to individual alleles was difficult when HLA alleles, especially DR and DQ, strongly co-occurred. In a later analysis, HLA-associated TCR beta chains showed more clonal expansion and lower generation probabilities than non-associated chains that were equally common. A further reported finding was that TCR beta sequences accurately predicted the HLA-A and HLA-B alleles for most subjects in the first cohort. In both the original and validation cohorts, the classifier was reported to diagnose cytomegalovirus status with high specificity and sensitivity. While some public TCRs were present in many individuals, most TCR sequences turned up only very rarely across donors. A later analysis reported that several top co-occurrence clusters appeared linked to parvovirus B19, influenza, CMV and Epstein-Barr virus. A later genetic analysis reported fewer N-insertions in productive TCRs among donors in an Asian-associated ancestry cluster than the roughly 650-donor mean. In vitro tests confirmed that three of the cytomegalovirus-associated TCR beta chains recognize cytomegalovirus antigens. Broadly in line with IMGT annotations, most TCR beta V segments showed up in productive rearrangements about 90% or about 30% of the time in an earlier analysis of around 600 of the donors.

Library preparation employed the immunoSEQ multiplex PCR assay. For the multiplex PCR, a mixture combining 60 forward primers for TCR Vbeta segments and 13 reverse primers for TCR Jbeta segments was used. The CDR3 region of rearranged TCR beta genes was amplified from genomic DNA by a multiplex PCR assay. The amplified TCR beta libraries were sequenced on the Illumina HiSeq System as 87-base-pair reads. In the source study's methods: Across the 700 or so repertoires, a later analysis counted 60 million to 90 million unique TCR beta chains, around 10 million of which were shared by at least two donors. To remove PCR and sequencing errors, raw reads were error-corrected and collapsed into unique sequences using a nearest-neighbor algorithm that merged closely related sequences. Alignment of CDR3 sequences to IMGT reference sequences was used to assign V, D and J gene segments. Each retained sequence needed at least a six-nucleotide match to both a V gene segment and a J gene segment. A rearrangement was called productive if the CDR3 had no stop codons and remained in frame with V and J, and every other rearrangement was called non-productive. Following IMGT convention, CDR3 was defined as the stretch from the second conserved V-encoded cysteine to the conserved J-encoded phenylalanine. Sequences without an unambiguous match to a single V gene segment were excluded from the earlier analysis of a few hundred of the donors. An earlier analysis of approximately 590 of the donors classified V segments as functional when productive rearrangements were above 56.7% and as segregating when the standard deviation between donors was above 5%. A statistical classification framework was built for diagnosing cytomegalovirus status from the catalog of TCR beta chain sequences. A later analysis assigned V and J genes by comparing TCR nucleotide sequences with IMGT/GENE-DB human TR gene sequences. Using the TCRdist pipeline, a later analysis assigned CDR3 sequences along with most-parsimonious VDJ recombination scenarios. A later analysis defined each TCR beta chain by its CDR3 amino acid sequence plus V-gene family, and excluded reads lacking a unique V-gene family. To address suspected cross-contamination and a sequencing artifact, a later analysis removed under 600 highly shared, low-generation-probability nucleotide sequences. For each public chain, a later analysis derived a clonal expansion index from normalized ranks of inferred template counts within each repertoire. In a later analysis, generation probabilities were computed with a VDJ recombination model fitted to out-of-frame rearrangements, and the resulting probabilities were checked against IGoR. A later analysis scored TCR-TCR, TCR-HLA and TCR-CMV co-occurrence with hypergeometric tests, applying a repertoire-size bias correction to TCR pairs. A later analysis estimated false discovery rates by permuting HLA or CMV assignments 20 times. A later analysis grouped co-occurring TCRs with DBSCAN, adding TCRdist sequence similarity when clustering within HLA-allele-positive subsets. Repertoires with fewer than 30,000 or more than 120,000 public chains, plus five repertoires with anomalous nucleotide sharing, were excluded from co-occurrence clustering. Imported from immuneACCESS, the table was reduced by TCRdb to in-frame sequences with V and J called. These copies leave out some clones; in studies compared against another copy, an unresolved V gene accounts for under half, and the cause of the remainder is not known. V and J calls and clone size are given by that table; D and trimming were obtained from the DNA. Across this sample there are under 110,000 clones, with roughly 80% seen only once. The ten largest clones capture approximately 2.4% of the sample.

The cohort consisted of some 670 healthy bone marrow donors. At the time of sampling, all cohort members were nominally healthy, though unrecorded immune exposures were likely present. The donor was CMV seronegative and was included in the group of approximately 350 seronegative cohort members. A peripheral blood sample was collected from each donor, and TCR beta sequencing was performed on peripheral blood mononuclear cells. Genomic DNA extraction from the blood cell samples was performed with the Qiagen DNeasy Blood Extraction Kit. The clonotype was recovered from a man aged 35 to 55 in good health and CMV-seronegative. Sequenced material: PBMCs.

The CDR3 protein sequence reads: CASSGEGRGGYTF. The DNA sequence is as follows: TGTGCCAGCAGTGGGGAGGGGCGCGGGGGCTACACCTTC. Rearrangement joined TRBV6-1 to TRBJ1-2; the D segment could be TRBD1, given 5 matching bases. CDR1 and CDR2 (MNHNS, SASEGT) derive from the germline V gene. Trimming at the junction amounts to 4 bases on V and 8 bases on J, and the germline ends lie 14 bases apart. Spanning cysteine to phenylalanine, the CDR3 consists of 13 amino acids. The DNA shown is the 39-base CDR3, in frame from base 1.